The clone carrying this T cell receptor (beta chain) was observed a few times. The CDR3 runs 19 residues. J gave up 3 bases and V 1 base, and 8 bases lay outside the gene matches. CDR1 SGHTA and CDR2 FQGNSA come from the germline V gene. This sample was taken from a study of blood T cell repertoires in COVID-19. TCRdb keeps only in-frame clones here, not all; method: immunoSEQ multiplex PCR. The sample consists of approximately 140,000 clones, approximately 83% of them appearing once. This sequence was found in a man in his 70s with acute or convalescent COVID-19. J is TRBJ2-1 and V is TRBV7-2; 14 bases map to TRBD2. Sequencing was done on a sample of peripheral blood. CDR3 DNA sequence: TGTGCCAGCAGCTTAGGCCGGGGACTAGCGGGAGCTTACTACAATGAGCAGTTCTTC. Its protein product is CASSLGRGLAGAYYNEQFF.